This TCR beta chain was observed in a study of shared clonotypes between healthy human individuals. Naive-designated CD8 cells lacked CD45RO, were positively enriched for CCR7, and omitted terminally differentiated effector memory CD45RA+ cells. Trimming left V 3 bases short and J 0 bases short, with 12 bases between. This CDR3 spans 16 amino acids. Germline loops: CDR1 MNHEY, CDR2 SMNVEV (reference sequence). The method was immunoSEQ multiplex PCR; TCRdb's version includes in-frame clones alone and lacks a portion of them. This sample has about 650,000 clones, with around 95% found just once. The source is a woman under 40 in good health. The chain is built from TRBV27 and TRBJ2-1; D remains unclear. Source material: naive CD8+ T cells sorted from blood. In nucleotides, the CDR3 is TGTGCCAGCAGTTTTGATAAGCGACGCTCCTACAATGAGCAGTTCTTC. Its protein is CASSFDKRRSYNEQFF.